The present T cell receptor (beta chain) was sequenced within a study of T cell responses to AZD1222 COVID-19 vaccine. Study in general: Researchers grouped second doses given at about 4 or about 12 weeks into one pool. Whole-study findings and limits: At study baseline, merely five or six AZD1222 recipients were seropositive. Regions left unmutated in variants are reportedly the target of nearly half of spike-specific TCRs. After two AZD1222 doses, spike-specific TCR breadth and depth rose versus day 0.

As to this clone: Its target is unknown.

Using immunoSEQ multiplex PCR, the repertoire was profiled, and TCRdb retains in-frame clones only, with some absent. Here the sample spans 95,000 to 150,000 clones, 80% to 90% being singletons. Specimen: peripheral blood, collected on day 0 of AZD1222 vaccination. This TCR was sampled from an adult in good health.

The chain's CDR3 is CASRTYNEQFF. CDR3 DNA sequence: TGTGCCAGCAGGACCTACAATGAGCAGTTCTTC. The chain uses TRBV2 and TRBJ2-1, with no clear D. Trimming left V 6 bases short and J 2 bases short, with 2 bases between. The length of the CDR3 is 11 residues. Germline-derived CDR1 and CDR2 are SNHLY and FYNNEI.